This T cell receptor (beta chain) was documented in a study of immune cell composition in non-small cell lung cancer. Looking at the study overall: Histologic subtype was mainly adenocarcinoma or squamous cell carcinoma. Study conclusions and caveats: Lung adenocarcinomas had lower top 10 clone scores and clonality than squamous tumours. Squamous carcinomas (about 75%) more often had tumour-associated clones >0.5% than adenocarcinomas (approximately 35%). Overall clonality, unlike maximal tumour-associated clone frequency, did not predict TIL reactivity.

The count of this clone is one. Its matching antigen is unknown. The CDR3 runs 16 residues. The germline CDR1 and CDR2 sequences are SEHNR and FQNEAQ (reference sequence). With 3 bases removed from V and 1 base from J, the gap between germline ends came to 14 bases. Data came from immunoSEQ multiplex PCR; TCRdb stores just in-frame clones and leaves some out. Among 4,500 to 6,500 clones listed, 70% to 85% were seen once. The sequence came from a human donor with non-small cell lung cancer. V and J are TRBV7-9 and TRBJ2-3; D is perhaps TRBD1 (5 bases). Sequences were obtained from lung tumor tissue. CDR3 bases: TGTGCCAGCAGCTTTGGTGGGGCAGGTCGCACAGATACGCAGTATTTT. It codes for CASSFGGAGRTDTQYF.